These 3 T cell receptor beta chains share one sample of origin, sequenced in a study of cytomegalovirus exposure and HLA in healthy donors. The PCR contained 60 Vbeta and 13 Jbeta primers. Measured with immunoSEQ multiplex PCR; TCRdb has only the in-frame clones, and not every one. Among about 130,000 clones listed, around 85% were seen once. The sequenced sample was PBMCs. The receptors were sampled from a boy younger than 18 in good health and CMV-seronegative.

The chain employs TRBV5-1 and TRBJ2-3; D not resolved. V gave up 4 bases and J gave up 1 base, with 22 bases separating them. The germline CDR1 and CDR2 sequences are SGHRS and YFSETQ. This CDR3 is built from 18 residues. The CDR3 here is CASSPFYFALEGTDTQYF. The CDR3 nucleotides read TGCGCCAGCAGCCCCTTTTATTTCGCCCTAGAAGGCACAGATACGCAGTATTTT.

The chain employs TRBV27 and TRBJ2-3; 7 positions match TRBD1. The CDR3 length is 15 residues. The ends lost 5 bases at V and 4 bases at J; junction bases unmatched: 9. In germline, CDR1 is MNHEY, CDR2 SMNVEV (reference sequence). The CDR3 nucleotides read TGTGCCAGCAGTCCGGGACAGCTAAGGGCAGATACGCAGTATTTT. This gives the protein CASSPGQLRADTQYF.

This clone was seen a few times. The chain carries TRBV6-5 and TRBJ1-2; 9 bases are shared with TRBD1. The CDR3 consists of 14 residues. The V and J ends lost 2 bases and 6 bases, in that order; junction bases with no gene match: 4. Per the germline V gene, CDR1 is MNHEY and CDR2 is SVGAGI. The CDR3 nucleotides read TGTGCCAGCAGTTACGGGGGACAGGGTGATGGCTACACCTTC. It specifies CASSYGGQGDGYTF.